The rows below give T cell receptor beta chains drawn from one sample of a study of shared clonotypes between healthy human individuals. Here immunoSEQ multiplex PCR was the method, and the copy in TCRdb shows in-frame clones only, minus some. The sample contains approximately 340,000 clones, 73% of which appear only once. Sequencing was done on a sample of memory CD4+ T cells sorted from blood. Receptor source: a man younger than 40 in good health. Each CDR3 is given with its conserved first and last residue. The D gene is left open where the match is weak.

j_gene	v_gene	d_gene	CDR3aa
TRBJ2-1	TRBV9	.	CASSLSHSDEQFF
TRBJ1-2	TRBV10-3	TRBD1	CAISKQTGGIYGYTF
TRBJ2-3	TRBV13	.	CASSSQDFRGYTQYF
TRBJ2-2	TRBV14	.	CASSLIADWTGELFF
TRBJ2-4	TRBV11-3	.	CASSSSRYKNIQYF
TRBJ1-3	TRBV11-2	.	CASSLVMAGSDTIYF
TRBJ2-1	TRBV28	TRBD1	CASRQGGYEQFF
TRBJ2-5	TRBV11-2	.	CASSLAGGAPQETQYF
TRBJ1-2	TRBV4-1	.	CASSHETGDLYGYTF
TRBJ2-1	TRBV14	TRBD2	CASSRAGAYNEQFF
TRBJ2-1	TRBV5-1	TRBD2	CASSLEGLAVYNEQFF
TRBJ2-3	TRBV28	.	CASSFLRDGRGDTQYF
TRBJ2-1	TRBV12-5	TRBD2	CASGVPGLAEQFF
TRBJ1-1	TRBV5-8	.	CASSLVPGAEAFF
TRBJ2-7	TRBV4-3	.	CASSQAVRTGEQYF
TRBJ1-1	TRBV27	TRBD1	CASSFSQGNEAFF
TRBJ2-2	TRBV2	.	CASGVTNTGELFF
TRBJ2-3	TRBV29-1	.	CSVVLGGDTQYF
TRBJ1-1	TRBV4-1	.	CASSQDPAGLHEAFF
TRBJ2-3	TRBV2	TRBD2	CASGGLADTDTQYF
TRBJ1-2	TRBV7-2	.	CASSLANSAAPNYGYTF
TRBJ2-5	TRBV25-1	TRBD2	CASSWGSGRLKTQYF
TRBJ2-1	TRBV27	.	CASRSPPQGNEQFF
TRBJ2-4	TRBV19	TRBD2	CASSSAGGQNIQYF
TRBJ2-7	TRBV5-1	.	CASSQGFPYEQYF
TRBJ1-2	TRBV7-8	TRBD1	CASTGRTGTVGYTF
TRBJ2-3	TRBV5-5	.	CASSQLLGPDTQYF
TRBJ2-1	TRBV15	TRBD2	CATSRDYGSGSGSYNEQFF
TRBJ1-4	TRBV18	TRBD1	CASSQVGTGVEKLFF
TRBJ2-3	TRBV5-4	.	CASSRPPSTDTQYF
TRBJ2-3	TRBV7-8	.	CASSLAEDRHTQYF
TRBJ2-1	TRBV4-2	TRBD2	CASSQGTKPSGNEQFF
TRBJ1-2	TRBV5-6	.	CASSETDYGYTF
TRBJ1-2	TRBV30	TRBD1	CAWGRDRAVVAYGYTF
TRBJ1-1	TRBV29-1	.	CSVASGRATEAFF
TRBJ2-5	TRBV2	TRBD1	CASSQRTGQFETQYF
TRBJ2-7	TRBV2	.	CASSEFDVFYEQYF
TRBJ2-4	TRBV19	.	CASSMGDVNIQYF
TRBJ2-3	TRBV5-1	.	CASSQARSVADTQYF
TRBJ2-1	TRBV20-1	.	CSAPDYNEQFF
TRBJ1-1	TRBV19	TRBD1	CASSTNRGTEAFF
TRBJ1-5	TRBV19	.	CASSGDRAFYQPQHF
TRBJ1-4	TRBV30	TRBD1	CAWSVSTGGAEKLFF
TRBJ1-2	TRBV19	.	CASSIEGTGKGGYTF
TRBJ1-2	TRBV6-5	TRBD1	CASTPGGTGYGYTF
TRBJ2-7	TRBV25-1	.	CASSLSRSDSYEQYF
TRBJ2-7	TRBV7-3	TRBD2	CASSLTLAGDEQYF